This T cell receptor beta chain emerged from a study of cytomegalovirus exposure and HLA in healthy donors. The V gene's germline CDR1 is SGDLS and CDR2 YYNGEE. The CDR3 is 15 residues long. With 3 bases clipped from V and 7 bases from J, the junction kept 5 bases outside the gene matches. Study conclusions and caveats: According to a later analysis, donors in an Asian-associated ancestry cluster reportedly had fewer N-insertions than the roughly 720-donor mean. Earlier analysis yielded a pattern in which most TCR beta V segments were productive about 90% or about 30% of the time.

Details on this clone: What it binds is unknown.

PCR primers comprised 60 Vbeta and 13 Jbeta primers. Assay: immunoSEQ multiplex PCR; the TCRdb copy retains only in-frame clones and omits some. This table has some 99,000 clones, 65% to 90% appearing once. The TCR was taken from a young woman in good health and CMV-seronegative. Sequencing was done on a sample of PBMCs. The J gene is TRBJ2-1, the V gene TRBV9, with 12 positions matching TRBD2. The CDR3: CASSEGLAGTNEQFF. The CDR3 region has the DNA TGTGCCAGCAGCGAAGGACTAGCGGGAACGAATGAGCAGTTCTTC. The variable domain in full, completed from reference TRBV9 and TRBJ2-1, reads DSGVTQTPKHLITATGQRVTLRCSPRSGDLSVYWYQQSLDQGLQFLIQYYNGEERAKGNILERFSAQQFPDLHSELNLSSLELGDSALYFCASSEGLAGTNEQFFGPGTRLTVL.